One sample yielded the 25 T cell receptor beta chains listed below, sequenced in a study of spatial heterogeneity in lung cancer (dated by TCRdb to the late 2010s). The library was obtained by 5' RACE. Sequencing used a NextSeq 500. Using fastp at Q25 and MiXCR, TCRdb reprocessed the public reads and kept productive beta chains. Every CDR3 protein is listed once, alongside the most common genes and DNA of its rows. The sample contains 5,900 or so distinct CDR3 sequences, about 7.7% of them found a single time. The ten most abundant clones make up 28% of the sample. What these receptors recognize is not known. What the research found in general, with its limitations: The number of expanded intratumoral alpha and beta TCRs correlated with the tumor nonsynonymous mutation count.

The label giving this sample's time point can be read as: sample taken at primary tumor resection. Specimen: lung tumor tissue, collected at surgery. The origin of the receptors is a female donor with early-stage non-small cell lung cancer.

This clonotype has a count of ten or more. Since the library was made to target alpha chains, this beta chain is a stray read and its abundance is not meaningful. The chain recombines TRBV7-3 with TRBJ2-7; no definite D call. The V end lost 7 bases, the J end lost 0 bases, and 19 bases lay between the germline ends. CDR1 and CDR2 from the germline V gene are SGHTA and FQGTGA. This CDR3 contains 16 residues. CDR3 nucleotide sequence: TGTGCCAGCACCCCGTTTATGAGGAGTCCCTCCTACGAGCAGTACTTC. This gives the protein CASTPFMRSPSYEQYF.

This clonotype showed up many times. A library prepared for alpha chains yielded this beta chain as an off-target read; its size is of little meaning. The chain couples TRBV6-1 to TRBJ2-7; 9 bases agree with TRBD1. V gave up 6 bases and J gave up 4 bases; unmatched junction bases: 7. The CDR3 is 14 amino acids. The germline V gene has CDR1 MNHNS and CDR2 SASEGT. CDR3 amino acids: CASRKGTGIYEQYF. The CDR3, as DNA: TGTGCCAGCAGGAAAGGGACAGGGATTTACGAGCAGTACTTC.

This clonotype was detected many times. Within a library made for alpha chains, this beta chain is off target, and its count is uninformative. The rearrangement uses TRBV11-2 and TRBJ1-1; no clear D. This CDR3 comprises 17 residues. Looked up from germline, CDR1 is SGHAT and CDR2 is FQNNGV. V was pared by 1 base and J by 0 bases, with 15 bases between. CDR3 sequence: CASSLGLGGLMNTEAFF. The CDR3 DNA is TGTGCCAGCAGCTTAGGACTTGGAGGGCTAATGAACACTGAAGCTTTCTTT.

This clonotype was counted ten times or more. A library made for alpha chains picked up this beta chain off target, so its size means little. The CDR3 DNA follows: TGTGCCAGCAGTGGGGACAGATATAATTCACCCCTCCACTTT. This gives the protein CASSGDRYNSPLHF. The V and J genes are TRBV28 and TRBJ1-6, with 7 positions matching TRBD1. This CDR3 contains 14 residues. The V gene's germline CDR1 is MDHEN and CDR2 SYDVKM. V was clipped by 5 bases and J by 4 bases; unmatched bases: 2.

At least ten counts were recorded for this clonotype. As an off-target read in a library built for alpha chains, this beta chain has a frequency of little significance. The chain joins TRBV27 to TRBJ1-1, with 7 nucleotides matching TRBD1. The CDR3 is made up of 13 amino acids. The germline gives CDR1 MNHEY, CDR2 SMNVEV (reference sequence). V lost 4 bases and J lost 5; bases outside the gene matches: 4. CDR3 amino acids: CASSWQGGTEAFF. CDR3 coding DNA: TGTGCCAGCAGTTGGCAGGGGGGTACTGAAGCTTTCTTT.

This clonotype was seen ten or more times. This beta chain came through as a stray read in a library set up for alpha chains, and its size says little. The chain has TRBV28 and TRBJ2-1; a weak D match, TRBD2 (6 bases). V was shortened by 6 bases and J by 1 base, with 13 bases between the two germline ends. From germline, CDR1 is MDHEN and CDR2 SYDVKM. The CDR3 length is 15 residues. The CDR3 protein is CASSFGGVSYNEQFF. As DNA, the CDR3 is TGTGCCAGCAGCTTTGGAGGGGTTTCCTACAATGAGCAGTTCTTC.

This clonotype was found many times. Since the library was made to target alpha chains, this beta chain is a stray read and its abundance is not meaningful. The J gene is TRBJ2-3, the V gene TRBV20-1, with 11 bases lining up with TRBD2. V shed 5 bases, J shed 4 bases, and the junction held 11 bases outside the gene matches. Looked up from germline, CDR1 is DFQATT and CDR2 is SNEGSKA (reference sequence). The CDR3 has 16 residues. This CDR3 is CSAPPLSGGAPDTQYF. CDR3 DNA: TGCAGTGCTCCTCCCCTTAGCGGGGGGGCCCCAGATACGCAGTATTTT.

In its sample, this clonotype ranks as medium-sized. This beta chain was picked up by a library intended for alpha chains and is off target, so its count carries little meaning. This chain uses TRBV10-3 with TRBJ2-1, with TRBD2 matching 9 bases. Germline CDR1 ENHRY, CDR2 SYGVKD. The CDR3 has 17 residues. The V and J ends lost 2 bases and 8 bases, in that order; junction bases with no gene match: 13. CDR3: CAISEPLAGLGTDEQFF. For the CDR3, the DNA is TGTGCCATCAGTGAGCCTCTAGCGGGACTGGGAACGGATGAGCAGTTCTTC.

The table lists this clonotype with many counts. The size of this beta chain means little, since it is a stray read in a library made for alpha chains. V gene TRBV6-5 combines with J gene TRBJ1-5, with unresolved D. Germline V gene lookup returns CDR1 MNHEY and CDR2 SVGAGI. The CDR3 is 13 amino acids. Between the trimmed V and J ends, which lost 2 bases and 7 bases, there was a span of 9 bases. CDR3 DNA sequence: TGTGCCAGCAGTTACAGTACGGGGCAGCCCCAGCATTTT. Its protein product is CASSYSTGQPQHF.

This clonotype has at least ten counts. Just one base apart from a much larger clone, this may be a read error. This beta chain slipped into a library made for alpha chains as a stray read, so its size is not meaningful. The chain couples TRBV20-1 to TRBJ2-3; TRBD2 matches 8 bases. Germline V gene lookup returns CDR1 DFQATT and CDR2 SNEGSKA (reference sequence). This CDR3 is 14 amino acids long. V trimming: 6 bases; J trimming: 4 bases; junction bases outside the gene matches: 9. CDR3 sequence (DNA): TGCAGTGCCAGCCCAGCGGGAGTCCCAGATACGCAGTATTTT. This translates into CSASPAGVPDTQYF.

Judged by abundance, this clonotype is medium-sized. This beta chain slipped into a library made for alpha chains as a stray read, so its size is not meaningful. This chain links TRBV21-1 with TRBJ2-5; TRBD2, the table's D call, was not compared with the DNA. TRBV21-1 is a documented pseudogene. The CDR3 consists of 16 residues. CDR3 amino acids: CASSKATSGSTKTQYF. The CDR3 nucleotides are TGTGCCAGCAGCAAAGCCACTAGCGGGAGTACAAAGACCCAGTACTTC.

This clonotype was counted many times. The library was built for alpha chains, so this beta chain is an off-target read and its size means little. The chain combines TRBV7-2 with TRBJ1-5; 7 positions match TRBD1. CDR1 and CDR2 from the germline V gene are SGHTA and FQGNSA. The V gene end was trimmed by 6 bases and the J gene end by 3 bases; junction bases not matched to a gene: 5. The CDR3 totals 14 residues. CDR3 protein: CASSLTGTNQPQHF. The CDR3 bases are TGTGCCAGCAGTTTGACAGGGACCAATCAGCCCCAGCATTTT.

This clonotype was detected ten times or more. In a library made to pick up alpha chains, this beta chain is a stray read with a size that means little. The chain combines TRBV2 with TRBJ2-3, with D unresolved. Germline assignment: CDR1 SNHLY and CDR2 FYNNEI. The CDR3 loop spans 15 amino acids. Trimming removed 7 bases from V and 0 bases from J, with 14 bases in between. The CDR3 DNA follows: TGTGCCAGCACCCTACAGCCGTCTAGCACAGATACGCAGTATTTT. Its translation is CASTLQPSSTDTQYF. The full variable domain, rest sourced from reference TRBV2 and TRBJ2-3, is EPEVTQTPSHQVTQMGQEVILRCVPISNHLYFYWYRQILGQKVEFLVSFYNNEISEKSEIFDDQFSVERPDGSNFTLKIRSTKLEDSAMYFCASTLQPSSTDTQYFGPGTRLTVL.

In its sample, this clonotype was seen many times. With the library built for alpha chains, this beta chain is off target and its frequency is not meaningful. The genes are TRBV19 and TRBJ2-2; D is ambiguous. The CDR3 has 14 residues. CDR1 is LNHDA and CDR2 is SQIVND in the germline V gene (reference sequence). The V gene lost 1 base and the J gene lost 6 bases, with 9 bases spanning the gap. Here the CDR3 DNA reads TGTGCCAGTAGTATAGGAGGAAGGTCCGGGGAGCTGTTTTTT. It yields the protein CASSIGGRSGELFF.

This clonotype counts as medium-sized. This beta chain is a stray read from a library made for alpha chains; its abundance is not meaningful. V is TRBV7-2 and J is TRBJ2-3; perhaps D is TRBD1 or TRBD2 (5 bases each). Trimming took off 3 bases at V and 4 bases at J, with 8 bases between the two ends. Germline CDR1 is SGHTA and CDR2 is FQGNSA. This CDR3 has 13 amino acids. The CDR3 DNA is TGTGCCAGCAGCTTCGTGGGGGCAGATACGCAGTATTTT. Translated, it gives CASSFVGADTQYF.

This clonotype was picked up many times. This beta chain is an unintended read in a library built for alpha chains; its size means little. This chain connects TRBV10-3 to TRBJ2-5; 7 nucleotides line up with TRBD2. Germline CDR1 and CDR2: ENHRY and SYGVKD. The CDR3 runs to 12 residues. V lost 8 bases to trimming and J lost 2 bases; unmatched junction nucleotides: 2. The CDR3 protein is CAIGGEQETQYF. The CDR3 DNA is TGTGCCATCGGGGGGGAACAAGAGACCCAGTACTTC.

This clonotype appeared many times. This beta chain represents an off-target read in a library built for alpha chains; its size is of limited meaning. V usage is TRBV20-1 and J usage is TRBJ1-5, with D maybe TRBD1 (5 bases). The V end was cut by 0 bases, the J end by 7 bases, with 16 bases between. The germline V gene has CDR1 DFQATT and CDR2 SNEGSKA (reference sequence). This CDR3 is built from 15 residues. CDR3 sequence (DNA): TGCAGTGCTAGAGATAATAGCAGGGTCGGGCAGCCCCAGCATTTT. This gives the protein CSARDNSRVGQPQHF.

Judged by abundance, this clonotype is medium-sized. In a library made to pick up alpha chains, this beta chain is a stray read with a size that means little. This chain connects TRBV9 to TRBJ1-5, with TRBD1 as a possible D gene (5 bases). V lost 0 bases, J lost 5 bases, and 12 bases lay in between. In germline, CDR1 is SGDLS, CDR2 YYNGEE. There are 15 residues in the CDR3. The CDR3 DNA sequence: TGTGCCAGCAGCGTAGATGGGGGTTCCGATCAGCCCCAGCATTTT. As protein: CASSVDGGSDQPQHF.

This clonotype was recorded many times. The library was built for alpha chains, so this beta chain is an off-target read and its size means little. The chain carries TRBV9 and TRBJ2-3; D may be TRBD2 (5 bases). The ends were cut back, 0 bases at V and 7 bases at J, with 12 bases in the middle. The CDR3 is made up of 14 amino acids. In germline, CDR1 is SGDLS, CDR2 YYNGEE. CDR3 nucleotides: TGTGCCAGCAGCGTAGAGGCTTGGGAGAATACGCAGTATTTT. Its translation is CASSVEAWENTQYF.

The table lists this clonotype with many counts. A library prepared for alpha chains yielded this beta chain as an off-target read; its size is of little meaning. This chain links TRBV20-1 with TRBJ2-6; 8 nucleotides align to TRBD1. The CDR3 is 18 amino acids. The V gene end was trimmed by 6 bases and the J gene end by 0 bases; junction bases not matched to a gene: 13. Germline CDR1 DFQATT, CDR2 SNEGSKA (reference sequence). CDR3 in amino acids: CSARRRDRKYSGANVLTF. In DNA form, the CDR3 reads TGCAGTGCGAGACGCCGGGACAGGAAATACTCTGGGGCCAACGTCCTGACTTTC.

This clonotype was detected many times. With the library built for alpha chains, this beta chain is off target and its frequency is not meaningful. This chain joins TRBV6-6 and TRBJ1-6; no clear D. Germline V gene lookup returns CDR1 MNHNY and CDR2 SVGAGI (reference sequence). Trimming took 2 bases from V and 9 from J, leaving 11 bases between them. This CDR3 is 14 amino acids long. The CDR3 DNA sequence: TGTGCCAGCAGTTACCTTGAGGGAATTTCACCCCTCCACTTT. This encodes CASSYLEGISPLHF.

This clonotype was detected many times. This beta chain slipped into a library made for alpha chains as a stray read, so its size is not meaningful. The rearrangement uses TRBV29-1 and TRBJ2-7; no reliable D call. Between the trimmed V and J ends, which lost 3 bases and 0 bases, there was a span of 9 bases. This CDR3 comprises 13 residues. CDR1 and CDR2 (germline): SQVTM, ANQGSEA. DNA of the CDR3: TGCAGCGTTGACCGGGCAGGCTCCTACGAGCAGTACTTC. This gives the protein CSVDRAGSYEQYF.

This clonotype was picked up many times. This beta chain came through as a stray read in a library set up for alpha chains, and its size says little. V is TRBV7-9 and J is TRBJ1-6, with TRBD1 as a possible D gene (5 bases). Trimming removed 3 bases at V and 7 bases at J, with 10 bases between. Germline V lookup: CDR1 SEHNR, CDR2 FQNEAQ (reference sequence). The CDR3 totals 14 residues. CDR3 coding DNA: TGTGCCAGCAGCTTCGGACAACGAAATTCACCCCTCCACTTT. Translated, it gives CASSFGQRNSPLHF.

This clonotype was recorded many times. This beta chain is a stray read from a library made for alpha chains; its abundance is not meaningful. The chain combines TRBV20-1 with TRBJ2-7, with TRBD2 identical over 12 bases. Germline lookup yields CDR1 DFQATT and CDR2 SNEGSKA (reference sequence). The CDR3 consists of 15 residues. V gave up 3 bases and J gave up 4 bases; unmatched junction bases: 7. The CDR3 reads CSARGPSGGAYEQYF. The CDR3 DNA reads as TGCAGTGCTAGGGGCCCTAGCGGGGGGGCGTACGAGCAGTACTTC.

Relative to its sample, this clonotype is medium-sized. Since the library was made to target alpha chains, this beta chain is a stray read and its abundance is not meaningful. The V call is TRBV7-6, the J call TRBJ2-7; 10 nucleotides agree with TRBD1. The CDR3 extends over 15 amino acids. Germline V CDR1 and CDR2: SGHVS, FNYEAQ. With V trimmed by 4 bases and J by 2 bases, 5 bases remained unmatched. The CDR3 region has the DNA TGTGCCAGCAGCTCCGGGACAGGGGCGACCTACGAGCAGTACTTC. Its protein is CASSSGTGATYEQYF.